The following is a TCR beta chain sequence with its context. Its antigen remains unknown. These data come from a study of T cell responses to AZD1222 COVID-19 vaccine. Study-level results: Following two doses of AZD1222, Spike-specific TCR breadth and depth rose. The donor group comprised mostly white British people and more females; the analysis possibly underestimated clonal diversity.

V lost 0 bases and J 3 bases, leaving 6 bases between the germline ends. From germline, CDR1 is SGDLS and CDR2 YYNGEE. This CDR3 is built from 14 residues. Data came from immunoSEQ multiplex PCR; TCRdb stores just in-frame clones and leaves some out. This sample lists over 140,000 clones; its ten largest clones have 2% to 2.5%. Specimen: peripheral blood. The receptor's source is an adult in good health. The V and J genes are TRBV9 and TRBJ2-2; no clear D. CDR3 nucleotides: TGTGCCAGCAGCGTAGCAGGTGACACCGGGGAGCTGTTTTTT. Amino acid sequence: CASSVAGDTGELFF.